These 27 T cell receptor beta chains originate from one sample sequenced in a study of T cell responses to AZD1222 COVID-19 vaccine. Sequenced by immunoSEQ multiplex PCR; TCRdb stores in-frame clones only, minus some. The table has about 150,000 clones, 88% seen once. The input for sequencing was peripheral blood, taken on day 0 of AZD1222 vaccination. Receptors were obtained from an adult in good health.

This clone came up a few times. This rearrangement joins TRBV19 to TRBJ1-4; D is ambiguous. The CDR3 contains 14 residues. V lost 4 bases, J lost 5 bases, and 11 bases lay in between. Germline CDR1 is LNHDA and CDR2 is SQIVND (reference sequence). The CDR3 protein is CASSTWQENEKLFF. The CDR3 DNA is TGTGCCAGTAGTACTTGGCAGGAAAATGAAAAACTGTTTTTT.

The chain joins TRBV7-3 to TRBJ1-6; D unresolved. CDR1 and CDR2 (germline): SGHTA, FQGTGA. Trimming cost V 6 bases and J 7 bases, with 16 bases left between them. CDR3 length equals 15 residues. CDR3 in DNA: TGTGCCAGCAGTTCCGTCGGACTTCCAAATTCACCCCTCCACTTT. Translating gives CASSSVGLPNSPLHF.

V gene TRBV9 combines with J gene TRBJ1-1; no clear D. The CDR3 is 15 amino acids. The germline V and J ends were trimmed by 0 bases and 0 bases, with 9 bases remaining between them. Germline values: CDR1 SGDLS, CDR2 YYNGEE. CDR3 sequence reads: CASSVAEAMNTEAFF. The CDR3 nucleotides read TGTGCCAGCAGCGTAGCTGAAGCGATGAACACTGAAGCTTTCTTT.

The chain joins TRBV2 to TRBJ2-2; 12 bases agree with TRBD1. Germline CDR1 and CDR2: SNHLY and FYNNEI. The CDR3 sequence is 15 residues long. Trimming at V came to 6 bases and at J to 4 bases, leaving 3 bases not matched to a gene. Here the CDR3 reads CASRGQGAGTGELFF. CDR3 bases: TGTGCCAGCAGGGGACAGGGGGCCGGCACCGGGGAGCTGTTTTTT.

V is TRBV18 and J is TRBJ2-7, with D hard to call. This CDR3 comprises 12 residues. Between the trimmed V and J ends, which lost 1 base and 6 bases, there was a span of 7 bases. Germline V gene sequence: CDR1 KGHSH, CDR2 LQKENI. The CDR3 reads CASSPRGSEQYF. CDR3 nucleotide sequence: TGTGCCAGCTCACCACGGGGATCCGAGCAGTACTTC.

This rearrangement joins TRBV20-1 to TRBJ1-6, with no clear D. Germline V gives CDR1 DFQATT, CDR2 SNEGSKA (reference sequence). This CDR3 comprises 15 residues. V was shortened by 3 bases and J by 8 bases, with 17 bases between the two germline ends. CDR3 amino acids: CSASSSHPRDSPLHF. The DNA for the CDR3 is TGCAGTGCTAGTAGTTCGCATCCGAGAGATTCACCCCTCCACTTT.

The rearrangement joins TRBV3-1 (or the pseudogene TRBV3-2) to TRBJ1-6; D is undetermined. Per germline, CDR1 LGHDT and CDR2 YNNKEL (reference sequence). The CDR3 is 14 residues long. The V and J ends lost 2 bases and 4 bases respectively, with 6 bases between them. The CDR3 DNA reads as TGTGCCAGCAGCCAAAGGCAGTATAATTCACCCCTCCACTTT. This codes for CASSQRQYNSPLHF.

The chain carries TRBV9 and TRBJ2-1; 9 nucleotides agree with TRBD2. Germline CDR1 SGDLS, CDR2 YYNGEE. V dropped 4 bases and J dropped 9; count of bases not matched to a gene: 11. CDR3 length: 15 amino acids. The CDR3 DNA sequence: TGTGCCAGCAGCTTCAGCGGGGGGCCGCACCCTGAGCAGTTCTTC. It codes for CASSFSGGPHPEQFF.

The genes are TRBV9 and TRBJ2-2; 8 nucleotides agree with TRBD2. The V gene end was trimmed by 3 bases and the J gene end by 2 bases; junction bases not matched to a gene: 9. Germline loops: CDR1 SGDLS, CDR2 YYNGEE. This CDR3 has 17 residues. CDR3 nucleotides: TGTGCCAGCAGCGGCTACGGCGGGGGGCGAAACACCGGGGAGCTGTTTTTT. As protein: CASSGYGGGRNTGELFF.

The chain carries TRBV19 and TRBJ2-5; 8 bases map to TRBD1. The V and J ends lost 5 bases and 7 bases, in that order; junction bases with no gene match: 6. The CDR3 is made up of 13 amino acids. Germline lookup yields CDR1 LNHDA and CDR2 SQIVND (reference sequence). CDR3 sequence (DNA): TGTGCCAGTAGTCCTGGACAGGGCTGGACCCAGTACTTC. Its protein product is CASSPGQGWTQYF.

CDR3 loop: CASSPFDSANYGYTF. CDR3 bases: TGTGCCAGCTCACCATTTGACAGCGCTAACTATGGCTACACCTTC. The chain has TRBV18 and TRBJ1-2, with a possible D match to TRBD1 (5 bases). From germline, CDR1 is KGHSH and CDR2 LQKENI. This CDR3 is built from 15 residues. The V gene lost 2 bases and the J gene lost 0 bases, with 10 bases spanning the gap.

The chain recombines TRBV19 with TRBJ1-2; unclear D gene. The CDR3 contains 12 residues. V was pared by 0 bases and J by 3 bases, with 2 bases between. Germline V gives CDR1 LNHDA, CDR2 SQIVND (reference sequence). In DNA, the CDR3 is TGTGCCAGTAGTATAGAGGACTATGGCTACACCTTC. Translated, it gives CASSIEDYGYTF.

The rearrangement joins TRBV6-5 to TRBJ2-7; 10 bases match TRBD1. The CDR3 is 15 amino acids. J was trimmed by 6 bases and V by 0 bases; bases with no gene match: 5. Germline values: CDR1 MNHEY, CDR2 SVGAGI. The CDR3 spells CASSYSDRGAAEQYF. The CDR3 bases are TGTGCCAGCAGTTACTCGGACAGGGGGGCAGCCGAGCAGTACTTC.

The genes are TRBV7-9 and TRBJ1-2; D unresolved. V was clipped by 2 bases and J by 1 base, with 8 bases between them. The CDR3 length is 14 residues. CDR1 SEHNR and CDR2 FQNEAQ come from the germline V gene (reference sequence). The CDR3 sequence: CASSLNTINYGYTF. The CDR3 DNA follows: TGTGCCAGCAGCTTAAACACTATTAACTATGGCTACACCTTC. The full variable domain, completed using reference TRBV7-9 and TRBJ1-2, is DTGVSQNPRHKITKRGQNVTFRCDPISEHNRLYWYRQTLGQGPEFLTYFQNEAQLEKSRLLSDRFSAERPKGSFSTLEIQRTEQGDSAMYLCASSLNTINYGYTFGSGTRLTVV.

V usage is TRBV7-9 and J usage is TRBJ1-1; TRBD1 matches 7 bases. The CDR3 runs 14 residues. The V segment lost 5 bases and the J segment 3 bases; nucleotides outside the gene matches: 6. CDR1 is SEHNR and CDR2 is FQNEAQ in the germline V gene (reference sequence). CDR3 region: CASSPQGSHTEAFF. CDR3 DNA sequence: TGTGCCAGCAGCCCACAGGGGTCCCACACTGAAGCTTTCTTT. The whole variable domain, remainder taken from reference TRBV7-9 and TRBJ1-1, is DTGVSQNPRHKITKRGQNVTFRCDPISEHNRLYWYRQTLGQGPEFLTYFQNEAQLEKSRLLSDRFSAERPKGSFSTLEIQRTEQGDSAMYLCASSPQGSHTEAFFGQGTRLTVV.

The genes are TRBV29-1 and TRBJ2-3; 7 bases agree with TRBD2. Germline-derived CDR1 and CDR2 are SQVTM and ANQGSEA. After removal of 1 base from V and 2 bases from J, the junction contained 6 bases not matched to a gene. The CDR3 loop spans 15 amino acids. The CDR3 sequence: CSVEVTGGFTDTQYF. As DNA, the CDR3 is TGCAGCGTTGAAGTAACGGGGGGTTTCACAGATACGCAGTATTTT.

CDR3 coding DNA: TGCGCCAGCAGCTTACAGGATGTAGATGGCTACACCTTC. It is translated as CASSLQDVDGYTF. The chain has TRBV5-1 and TRBJ1-2; tentatively, D is TRBD1 (5 bases). V was trimmed by 2 bases and J by 6 bases, leaving 11 bases between them. The CDR3 is 13 amino acids. Germline V gives CDR1 SGHRS, CDR2 YFSETQ.

Here the CDR3 DNA reads TGTGCCAGCAGCTTAGACAGGGAAGCTGGAAACACCATATATTTT. It specifies CASSLDREAGNTIYF. The J gene is TRBJ1-3, the V gene TRBV7-2, with a tentative D call TRBD1 (6 bases). The germline CDR1 and CDR2 sequences are SGHTA and FQGNSA. With 1 base removed from V and 2 bases from J, the gap between germline ends came to 9 bases. The CDR3 runs 15 residues.

The rearrangement uses TRBV7-2 and TRBJ2-7; either TRBD1 or TRBD2 may supply D (6 bases each). This CDR3 is 14 amino acids long. Trimming pared 2 bases from V and 2 bases from J, leaving 10 bases between. Germline V CDR1 and CDR2: SGHTA, FQGNSA. CDR3 sequence reads: CASSLMGGPYEQYF. The CDR3 nucleotides read TGTGCCAGCAGCTTAATGGGGGGCCCCTACGAGCAGTACTTC. Full variable domain (remainder filled in from reference TRBV7-2 and TRBJ2-7): GAGVSQSPSNKVTEKGKDVELRCDPISGHTALYWYRQSLGQGLEFLIYFQGNSAPDKSGLPSDRFSAERTGGSVSTLTIQRTQQEDSAVYLCASSLMGGPYEQYFGPGTRLTVT.

V is TRBV11-1 and J is TRBJ2-1; 9 bases map to TRBD1. The germline V gene has CDR1 SGHAT and CDR2 FQDESV (reference sequence). Trimming took 1 base from V and 6 from J; bases not matched to a gene: 4. The CDR3 runs 15 residues. The CDR3 sequence: CASSLVGTGFNEQFF. CDR3 DNA sequence: TGTGCCAGCAGCTTAGTAGGGACAGGGTTCAATGAGCAGTTCTTC.

The chain couples TRBV3-1 (or the pseudogene TRBV3-2) to TRBJ1-2, with D unclear. There are 13 residues in the CDR3. The V gene's germline CDR1 is LGHDT and CDR2 YNNKEL (reference sequence). Between the trimmed V and J ends, which lost 2 bases and 8 bases, there was a span of 12 bases. CDR3 nucleotides: TGTGCCAGCAGCCAACTTAGAGCGGGGGGCTACACCTTC. Translated, it gives CASSQLRAGGYTF.

This clone was counted a single time. The gene calls are TRBV6-5 and TRBJ1-2; D is uncertain. V gave up 0 bases and J gave up 4 bases, with 6 bases separating them. There are 13 residues in the CDR3. Germline V gene data show CDR1 as MNHEY and CDR2 as SVGAGI. This chain's CDR3 is CASSYSESYGYTF. The DNA for the CDR3 is TGTGCCAGCAGTTACTCTGAGAGCTATGGCTACACCTTC.

This sequence joins TRBV28 and TRBJ2-7, with TRBD1 matching 8 bases. CDR3 size: 14 residues. Per germline, CDR1 MDHEN and CDR2 SYDVKM. Trimming took 6 bases from V and 5 from J; bases not matched to a gene: 9. The chain's CDR3 is CASRPGTGSDEQYF. For the CDR3, the DNA is TGTGCCAGCAGGCCCGGGACAGGCTCGGACGAGCAGTACTTC.

This rearrangement joins TRBV3-1 (or the pseudogene TRBV3-2) to TRBJ1-5; D possibly corresponds to TRBD1 (5 bases). From germline, CDR1 is LGHDT and CDR2 YNNKEL (reference sequence). The CDR3 sequence is 12 residues long. The V gene lost 4 bases and the J gene lost 6 bases, with 7 bases spanning the gap. The CDR3 nucleotides read TGTGCCAGCAGCCGGCAGGGTCAGCCCCAGCATTTT. It yields the protein CASSRQGQPQHF.

This clone has just one count. J is TRBJ1-3 and V is TRBV4-2, with TRBD1 as a possible D gene (6 bases). The CDR3 contains 17 residues. CDR1 and CDR2 (germline): LGHNA, YNFKEQ. Trimming shortened V by 1 base and J by 3 bases, and 16 bases separated the two germline ends. This CDR3 reads CASSQVPTGRGGNTIYF. In DNA, the CDR3 is TGTGCCAGCAGCCAAGTACCGACAGGCAGAGGTGGAAACACCATATATTTT.

The genes are TRBV11-2 and TRBJ1-2, with unresolved D. Per the germline V gene, CDR1 is SGHAT and CDR2 is FQNNGV. The CDR3 contains 11 residues. V lost 4 bases, J lost 8 bases, and 8 bases lay in between. In DNA, the CDR3 is TGTGCCAGCAGCTCAGCACCGGGCTACACCTTC. It encodes CASSSAPGYTF.

This clone was observed once. The rearrangement uses TRBV11-3 and TRBJ1-2; D is undetermined. The CDR3 is 13 amino acids. Trimming took 5 bases from V and 6 from J, leaving 13 bases between them. The germline gives CDR1 SGHNT, CDR2 YENEEA. CDR3 coding DNA: TGTGCCAGCAGCAGTGGACTGCACGATGGCTACACCTTC. It codes for CASSSGLHDGYTF.